This record covers a single TCR beta chain. Its matching antigen is unknown. This entry comes from a study of monozygotic twins with inflammatory bowel disease. Overall study findings and caveats: The study found lower TCRbeta diversity (inverse Simpson) in IBD patients than in healthy co-twins. Comparison of concordant versus discordant twins revealed no difference in repertoire similarity, possibly due to limited power. Healthy twins showed more clonotype sharing with others than IBD patients, especially patients with disease activity.

This CDR3 contains 15 residues. Germline V gene sequence: CDR1 SGHAT, CDR2 FQNNGV. Both TCRalpha and TCRbeta cDNA were subjected to two nested PCRs lasting roughly 16 and 10 cycles. Following a re-call of the 5' RACE reads, TCRdb has one entry per CDR3 protein and lacks DNA. Listed are more than 75,000 distinct CDR3 sequences; 6.5% to 9% falls within the top ten. The sequenced sample consisted of blood. The origin of this receptor is a human donor with ulcerative colitis or Crohn's disease, or a healthy co-twin of an affected twin (not recorded which). V and J are TRBV11-2 and TRBJ2-1. The CDR3 sequence: CASSLNRGSYNEQFF.